This note documents a single TCR beta chain sequence. Its antigen is as yet unknown. The junction shows a germline mismatch at one end, possibly a read error. Each TCR beta library was made by quantitative 5'-RACE that incorporated molecular barcodes. TCRdb ran MiXCR on the 5' RACE reads and lists one entry per CDR3 protein. Of 250,000 to 400,000 distinct CDR3 sequences in the sample, roughly 12% were seen once. The germline V gene encodes CDR1 MNHEY and CDR2 SMNVEV (reference sequence). There are 15 residues in the CDR3. The source of the sample is a study of CD8 T cells in ankylosing spondylitis. The study, taken as a whole, reports: In ankylosing spondylitis patients, matched synovial fluid reportedly showed significant enrichment of disease-linked clones. Previous work reported some of these motif variants in the synovial fluid and blood of reactive arthritis. There was a TCR beta motif, made of 7 or 8 highly homologous variants, that appeared characteristic of ankylosing spondylitis blood.

Sequences were obtained from blood, either unsorted or a sorted T cell fraction (not recorded which). The receptor's source is a female donor with ankylosing spondylitis or in good health (not recorded which). The J gene is TRBJ1-6, the V gene TRBV27; 7 positions agree with TRBD1. The CDR3 DNA is TGTGCCAGCAGTTACGAGGGGGCAGGCAATTCAGCCCTCCACTTT. It yields the protein CASSYEGAGNSALHF.